This T cell receptor beta chain was retrieved from a study of blood T cell repertoires in COVID-19. Points on this clone: The junction and the germline gene differ at one end; a read error may be behind it.

TCRdb's copy holds only in-frame clones and misses some; the assay was immunoSEQ multiplex PCR. The sample contains some 670,000 clones, about 90% of which appear only once. The germline V gene encodes CDR1 SGHDN and CDR2 FVKESK. The CDR3 covers 14 residues. The source material was peripheral blood. This clonotype was obtained from a woman aged 18-29 years with acute or convalescent COVID-19. The chain has TRBV14 and TRBJ1-4, with 7 nucleotides matching TRBD1. The CDR3 here is CASSQRDRGKNLFF. CDR3 DNA sequence: TGTGCCAGCAGCCAACGGGACAGAGGAAAAAATCTGTTTTTT.